The next 15 T cell receptor beta chains were all read from a single sample in a study of shared clonotypes between healthy human individuals. Method: immunoSEQ multiplex PCR; TCRdb's copy keeps in-frame clones and lacks some. The repertoire holds under 1 million clones, with nearly 95% as singletons. Naive-designated CD8 cells lacked CD45RO, were positively enriched for CCR7, and omitted terminally differentiated effector memory CD45RA+ cells. Sequencing was done on a sample of naive CD8+ T cells sorted from blood. All receptors derive from a man aged 25 to 45 in good health.

This chain joins TRBV2 and TRBJ2-6; TRBD1 aligns across 7 bases. J gave up 0 bases and V 7 bases, and 9 bases lay outside the gene matches. Per germline, CDR1 SNHLY and CDR2 FYNNEI. This CDR3 contains 17 residues. The CDR3: CASMRGPVSSGANVLTF. The DNA for the CDR3 is TGTGCCAGCATGAGGGGGCCAGTTAGCTCTGGGGCCAACGTCCTGACTTTC.

The rearrangement uses TRBV4-2 and TRBJ2-7, with TRBD1 identical over 9 bases. Germline-derived CDR1 and CDR2 are LGHNA and YNFKEQ. V was pared by 3 bases and J by 2 bases, with 5 bases of the junction left unmatched. CDR3 size: 15 residues. Written as DNA, the CDR3 is TGTGCCAGCAGCCATTCCGGGACAGGGACCTACGAGCAGTACTTC. It specifies CASSHSGTGTYEQYF.

Note on this clone: Other DNA sequences in this sample translate to the same CDR3. J is TRBJ2-7 and V is TRBV19, with 11 positions matching TRBD2. The trim removed 3 bases at V and 4 bases at J, leaving 2 bases unmatched. This CDR3 contains 14 residues. The germline V gene encodes CDR1 LNHDA and CDR2 SQIVND (reference sequence). CDR3 protein: CASSITSGSYEQYF. As DNA, the CDR3 is TGTGCCAGTAGTATCACTAGCGGGAGTTACGAGCAGTACTTC.

This chain uses TRBV29-1 with TRBJ2-3; tentative D call: TRBD2 (6 bases). The V gene lost 4 bases and the J gene lost 4 bases, with 15 bases spanning the gap. The CDR3 is made up of 14 amino acids. The germline V gene encodes CDR1 SQVTM and CDR2 ANQGSEA. CDR3 DNA: TGCAGCGTTGTGTTTCCCGGGAGCGCAGATACGCAGTATTTT. Translation: CSVVFPGSADTQYF.

With regard to this clone: A read error may produce the germline difference seen at one junction end. CDR3: CASSRGQGRSPIF. The CDR3 nucleotides are TGTGCCAGCAGCCGAGGACAGGGAAGGTCTCCCATCTTC. The chain uses TRBV11-2 and TRBJ1-2; 8 bases are a match to TRBD1. This CDR3 has 13 residues. CDR1 is SGHAT, CDR2 FQNNGV, per germline.

This chain connects TRBV5-4 to TRBJ2-5; D is perhaps TRBD2 (6 bases). Trimming shortened V by 4 bases and J by 5 bases, and 15 bases separated the two germline ends. Germline loops: CDR1 SGHNT, CDR2 YYREEE (reference sequence). The CDR3 loop spans 14 amino acids. CDR3 in amino acids: CASSSREWSETQYF. The CDR3 DNA follows: TGTGCCAGCAGCAGCCGGGAGTGGTCTGAGACCCAGTACTTC.

This clone turned up a few times. The V and J genes are TRBV2 and TRBJ1-1; possible D gene TRBD1, 6 bases. V was shortened by 9 bases and J by 3 bases, with 17 bases between the two germline ends. Germline CDR1 SNHLY, CDR2 FYNNEI. The CDR3 sequence is 14 residues long. The CDR3 loop is CASPQGQWDTEAFF. CDR3 coding DNA: TGTGCCAGTCCTCAGGGGCAATGGGACACTGAAGCTTTCTTT. The full variable domain, in which reference TRBV2 and TRBJ1-1 provide the parts outside the CDR3, is EPEVTQTPSHQVTQMGQEVILRCVPISNHLYFYWYRQILGQKVEFLVSFYNNEISEKSEIFDDQFSVERPDGSNFTLKIRSTKLEDSAMYFCASPQGQWDTEAFFGQGTRLTVV.

The CDR3 here is CASSIDLSILETQYF. CDR3 DNA: TGTGCCAGTAGTATAGATCTTTCCATTTTAGAGACCCAGTACTTC. J is TRBJ2-5 and V is TRBV19; D is ambiguous. The germline V gene has CDR1 LNHDA and CDR2 SQIVND (reference sequence). The V end was cut by 0 bases, the J end by 4 bases, with 12 bases between. The CDR3 is 15 amino acids.

The CDR3 sequence: CASSDQGSFNQPQHF. In nucleotides, the CDR3 is TGTGCCAGCAGCGATCAGGGTAGCTTCAATCAGCCCCAGCATTTT. The chain carries TRBV21-1 and TRBJ1-5; TRBD1, the table's D call, lacks a check against the DNA. TRBV21-1 is flagged as a pseudogene. This CDR3 region has 15 residues.

This sequence joins TRBV5-1 and TRBJ2-1; TRBD2 agrees at 7 bases. Germline lookup yields CDR1 SGHRS and CDR2 YFSETQ. V lost 0 bases and J lost 4; bases outside the gene matches: 4. The CDR3 length is 15 residues. CDR3 in DNA: TGCGCCAGCAGCTTGGAAGCGGGAAGGTACAATGAGCAGTTCTTC. It translates to CASSLEAGRYNEQFF. The full variable domain, its missing parts supplied by reference TRBV5-1 and TRBJ2-1, is KAGVTQTPRYLIKTRGQQVTLSCSPISGHRSVSWYQQTPGQGLQFLFEYFSETQRNKGNFPGRFSGRQFSNSRSEMNVSTLELGDSALYLCASSLEAGRYNEQFFGPGTRLTVL.

On this clone itself: Other nucleotide sequences from this sample produce the same CDR3. The rearrangement joins TRBV2 to TRBJ2-5, with a weak D call TRBD2 (6 bases). This CDR3 is built from 10 residues. The germline V and J ends were trimmed by 9 bases and 5 bases, with 7 bases remaining between them. Germline V lookup: CDR1 SNHLY, CDR2 FYNNEI. CDR3 in amino acids: CASRGETQYF. The CDR3 DNA follows: TGTGCCAGTCGGGGGGAGACCCAGTACTTC.

The CDR3 DNA reads TGTGCCAGCAGTTTTGAGGGTTACGGGACAGGGATCGATCAGCCCCAGCATTTT. This codes for CASSFEGYGTGIDQPQHF. This chain joins TRBV28 and TRBJ1-5, with 9 bases lining up with TRBD1. The trim removed 3 bases at V and 5 bases at J, leaving 14 bases unmatched. Germline CDR1 reads MDHEN; CDR2 reads SYDVKM. The CDR3 contains 18 residues.

This sequence joins TRBV7-6 and TRBJ2-1; 10 nucleotides align to TRBD2. Germline values: CDR1 SGHVS, CDR2 FNYEAQ. The CDR3 runs to 17 residues. Unmatched junction bases numbered 15, after V lost 9 bases and J lost 4 bases. DNA for the CDR3: TGTGCCAGTGAGGAAAATTCCGGGACTAGCGCGTACAATGAGCAGTTCTTC. Its translation: CASEENSGTSAYNEQFF.

This sequence joins TRBV27 and TRBJ2-4, with D possibly matching TRBD2 (6 bases). The CDR3 extends over 14 amino acids. V lost 10 bases and J lost 8, with 21 bases in between. Looked up from germline, CDR1 is MNHEY and CDR2 is SMNVEV (reference sequence). This CDR3 reads CATRTLGGVDIQYF. The CDR3, as DNA: TGTGCCACCAGGACCCTTGGCGGGGTCGACATTCAGTACTTC.

This rearrangement joins TRBV28 to TRBJ2-3, with a tentative D call TRBD1 (6 bases). CDR3 length equals 15 residues. Germline CDR1 MDHEN, CDR2 SYDVKM. V shed 2 bases and J shed 4 bases, with 13 bases lying between them. CDR3 coding DNA: TGTGCCAGCAGTTTACGCCTAGCAGGGGCAGATACGCAGTATTTT. It specifies CASSLRLAGADTQYF.